This entry lists 27 T cell receptor beta chains sequenced from one sample in a study of T cells in Graves' hyperthyroidism and ophthalmopathy. Amplification of TCR beta CDR3 regions used RNA as the template. HTBI primers were used for first-round RT-PCR of the TCR CDR3. TCRdb passed the multiplex PCR reads through MiXCR, listing each CDR3 protein once. This table holds over 200,000 distinct CDR3 sequences, roughly 18% found once. The sample comprised blood. These receptors came from a man aged 50 to 60 with Graves' hyperthyroidism.

This clonotype appeared many times. The V and J genes are TRBV28 and TRBJ2-3; D might be TRBD1 or TRBD2, each matching 5 bases. This CDR3 region has 15 residues. Per germline, CDR1 MDHEN and CDR2 SYDVKM. V was shortened by 6 bases and J by 0 bases, with 13 bases between the two germline ends. CDR3 DNA sequence: TGTGCCAGCAGCCAGGGACGAGCTAGCACAGATACGCAGTATTTT. Protein sequence: CASSQGRASTDTQYF.

This clonotype turned up a few times. The chain recombines TRBV5-1 with TRBJ2-7; D may be TRBD2 (6 bases). Germline CDR1 SGHRS, CDR2 YFSETQ. The CDR3 sequence is 12 residues long. V lost 2 bases and J lost 4, with 7 bases in between. CDR3 sequence: CASSFRGYEQYF. The CDR3 bases are TGCGCCAGCAGCTTCCGGGGGTACGAGCAGTACTTC.

The chain employs TRBV6-5 and TRBJ1-4; 7 nucleotides match TRBD1. Germline CDR1 is MNHEY and CDR2 is SVGAGI. This CDR3 has 15 amino acids. Trimming at V came to 0 bases and at J to 11 bases, leaving 9 bases not matched to a gene. The CDR3 reads CASSYSEGGEGKLFF. The CDR3 coding sequence is TGTGCCAGCAGTTACTCGGAAGGGGGCGAGGGGAAACTGTTTTTT.

By proportion, this clonotype is medium-sized. CDR3 amino acids: CASSPDRETETQYF. The CDR3 DNA follows: TGTGCCAGCAGTCCGGACAGGGAGACGGAGACCCAGTACTTC. The V and J genes are TRBV28 and TRBJ2-5, with TRBD1 identical over 8 bases. Germline V lookup: CDR1 MDHEN, CDR2 SYDVKM. The trim removed 5 bases at V and 5 bases at J, leaving 7 bases unmatched. The CDR3 spans 14 residues. Drawing the rest from reference TRBV28 and TRBJ2-5, the complete variable domain is DVKVTQSSRYLVKRTGEKVFLECVQDMDHENMFWYRQDPGLGLRLIYFSYDVKMKEKGDIPEGYSVSREKKERFSLILESASTNQTSMYLCASSPDRETETQYFGPGTRLLVL.

This clonotype has only a few counts. The genes are TRBV20-1 and TRBJ2-3; weak D call: TRBD1 (6 bases). Deletions cut 6 bases from V and 5 bases from J, with 15 bases between. CDR1 is DFQATT and CDR2 is SNEGSKA in the germline V gene (reference sequence). This CDR3 is 13 amino acids long. CDR3 sequence: CSAIKQGLDTQYF. Here the CDR3 DNA reads TGCAGTGCCATCAAACAGGGTTTAGATACGCAGTATTTT.

This clonotype has a count of ten or more. The chain uses TRBV20-1 and TRBJ1-1, with D tentatively TRBD1 (6 bases). Germline loops: CDR1 DFQATT, CDR2 SNEGSKA (reference sequence). The CDR3 has 16 residues. Between the trimmed V and J ends, which lost 0 bases and 0 bases, there was a span of 14 bases. CDR3 sequence reads: CSARDLGGGLNTEAFF. CDR3 nucleotide sequence: TGCAGTGCTAGAGATCTCGGGGGGGGGCTGAACACTGAAGCTTTCTTT.

This clonotype has only a few counts. The CDR3 region is CASSPPRSAYNEQFF. The CDR3 DNA reads as TGTGCCAGCAGTCCGCCTCGGTCAGCCTACAATGAGCAGTTCTTC. V is TRBV27 and J is TRBJ2-1; D is unclear. CDR1 is MNHEY and CDR2 is SMNVEV in the germline V gene (reference sequence). V lost 5 bases and J lost 2, with 13 bases in between. This CDR3 is 15 amino acids long.

This chain joins TRBV9 and TRBJ2-7; TRBD2 matches 13 bases. Germline assignment: CDR1 SGDLS and CDR2 YYNGEE. This CDR3 is built from 16 residues. Trimming removed 0 bases from V and 7 bases from J; junction bases left unmatched: 7. In DNA form, the CDR3 reads TGTGCCAGCAGCGTAGGACTAGCGGGAGGCTCTGGGGAGCAGTACTTC. It specifies CASSVGLAGGSGEQYF. Supplemented by reference TRBV9 and TRBJ2-7, the full variable domain reads DSGVTQTPKHLITATGQRVTLRCSPRSGDLSVYWYQQSLDQGLQFLIQYYNGEERAKGNILERFSAQQFPDLHSELNLSSLELGDSALYFCASSVGLAGGSGEQYFGPGTRLTVT.

In this sample, this clonotype turned up many times. V and J are TRBV20-1 and TRBJ2-3; D not certain. CDR1 and CDR2 from the germline V gene are DFQATT and SNEGSKA (reference sequence). V was cut by 2 bases and J by 4 bases, with 10 bases left in between. The length of the CDR3 is 13 residues. The CDR3 region is CSARPLVADTQYF. CDR3 DNA sequence: TGCAGTGCTAGACCCCTGGTGGCAGATACGCAGTATTTT.

This clonotype has at least ten counts. Here the CDR3 DNA reads TGTGCCAGCAGCTTAGGGGGGACTAGCGGCATGGGCGAGCAGTACTTC. Protein sequence: CASSLGGTSGMGEQYF. The gene calls are TRBV7-2 and TRBJ2-7; 11 bases fit TRBD2. The germline V gene has CDR1 SGHTA and CDR2 FQGNSA. With 1 base clipped from V and 6 bases from J, the junction kept 8 bases outside the gene matches. The CDR3 extends over 16 amino acids.

There are a few counts of this clonotype. This sequence joins TRBV20-1 and TRBJ2-3; tentative D call: TRBD2 (6 bases). The length of the CDR3 is 16 residues. Germline V gene sequence: CDR1 DFQATT, CDR2 SNEGSKA (reference sequence). V lost 0 bases and J lost 0, with 13 bases in between. CDR3 nucleotide sequence: TGCAGTGCTAGAGATTTAGCCGGGAGTAGCACAGATACGCAGTATTTT. It is translated as CSARDLAGSSTDTQYF.

The J gene is TRBJ2-7, the V gene TRBV4-1; D remains ambiguous. The CDR3 has 12 residues. Germline-derived CDR1 and CDR2 are MGHRA and YSYEKL. V lost 4 bases to trimming and J lost 6 bases, with 10 bases between them. The CDR3 DNA sequence: TGCGCCAGCAGCCCCTCGGTTGGCGAGCAGTACTTC. It is translated as CASSPSVGEQYF.

This clonotype was detected ten times or more. This sequence joins TRBV11-2 and TRBJ1-1; 7 bases fit TRBD1. V dropped 5 bases and J dropped 3; count of bases not matched to a gene: 6. This CDR3 is built from 14 residues. CDR1 is SGHAT and CDR2 is FQNNGV in the germline V gene. CDR3 residues: CASSPLDRDTEAFF. DNA of the CDR3: TGTGCCAGCAGCCCGTTAGACAGGGACACTGAAGCTTTCTTT.

This clonotype was picked up a small number of times. The gene calls are TRBV3-1 and TRBJ2-7, with TRBD1 matching over 9 bases. The J segment lost 4 bases and the V segment lost 4 bases, leaving 5 bases of the junction unmatched. There are 14 residues in the CDR3. Germline CDR1 and CDR2: LGHDT and YNNKEL (reference sequence). For the CDR3, the DNA is TGTGCCAGCAGCCCACAGGGGGCTAGGTACGAGCAGTACTTC. Its translation is CASSPQGARYEQYF.

This clonotype was counted a few times. This rearrangement joins TRBV28 to TRBJ2-1; D is possibly TRBD2 (6 bases). CDR1 MDHEN and CDR2 SYDVKM come from the germline V gene. The ends were cut back, 4 bases at V and 5 bases at J, with 9 bases in the middle. This CDR3 has 13 amino acids. The CDR3 reads CASSSGLHNEQFF. The CDR3 DNA sequence: TGTGCCAGCAGTTCGGGACTGCACAATGAGCAGTTCTTC.

The J gene is TRBJ2-5, the V gene TRBV29-1; 8 positions agree with TRBD1. The ends lost 4 bases at V and 2 bases at J; junction bases unmatched: 0. The CDR3 has 12 residues. The germline CDR1 and CDR2 sequences are SQVTM and ANQGSEA. CDR3 in amino acids: CSVGTGQETQYF. The CDR3, as DNA: TGCAGCGTTGGGACAGGGCAAGAGACCCAGTACTTC.

V is TRBV6-1 and J is TRBJ2-7; 7 bases map to TRBD1. There are 13 residues in the CDR3. With 5 bases clipped from V and 6 bases from J, the junction kept 7 bases outside the gene matches. From germline, CDR1 is MNHNS and CDR2 SASEGT. CDR3 in DNA: TGTGCCAGCAGTCAAGGGACAGCGATCGAGCAGTACTTC. It specifies CASSQGTAIEQYF.

This clonotype was seen at least ten times. The chain joins TRBV30 to TRBJ1-1; perhaps TRBD1 as D (6 bases). V lost 5 bases, J lost 5 bases, and 9 bases lay in between. The germline gives CDR1 GTSNPN, CDR2 SVGIG (reference sequence). This CDR3 has 11 amino acids. The CDR3 sequence: CAWGRGTEAFF. The CDR3 DNA is TGTGCCTGGGGTAGGGGGACTGAAGCTTTCTTT.

The chain links TRBV6-5 to TRBJ2-1; 10 nucleotides align to TRBD2. From germline, CDR1 is MNHEY and CDR2 SVGAGI. CDR3 length: 16 residues. Trimming cost V 4 bases and J 4 bases; bases outside gene matches: 7. The CDR3 region is CASSLERTSGYNEQFF. CDR3 nucleotides: TGTGCCAGCAGTTTAGAAAGGACTAGCGGATACAATGAGCAGTTCTTC.

This clonotype occurred many times. The chain employs TRBV12-3 or TRBV12-4 and TRBJ1-1; maybe TRBD1 (5 bases). This CDR3 contains 13 residues. Trimming removed 7 bases from V and 5 bases from J, with 14 bases in between. The CDR3 bases are TGTGCCAGCAACGCAGGGCTAGGGACTGAAGCTTTCTTT. Its protein is CASNAGLGTEAFF.

This clonotype was recorded many times. V usage is TRBV27 and J usage is TRBJ2-2; no clear D. Germline V CDR1 and CDR2: MNHEY, SMNVEV (reference sequence). The CDR3 loop spans 14 amino acids. V shed 3 bases and J shed 1 base, with 6 bases lying between them. Here the CDR3 DNA reads TGTGCCAGCAGTTTCTGGGGGAACACCGGGGAGCTGTTTTTT. Translated: CASSFWGNTGELFF.

V gene TRBV11-1 combines with J gene TRBJ2-6; D is possibly TRBD1 (6 bases). The CDR3 is 15 residues long. V shed 3 bases and J shed 0 bases, with 6 bases lying between them. Germline V gene data show CDR1 as SGHAT and CDR2 as FQDESV (reference sequence). The CDR3 DNA is TGTGCCAGCAGCTTGGACAGCTCTGGGGCCAACGTCCTGACTTTC. This translates into CASSLDSSGANVLTF.

V gene TRBV24-1 combines with J gene TRBJ2-2, with 7 bases identical to TRBD2. Germline V gene sequence: CDR1 KGHDR, CDR2 SFDVKD. This CDR3 has 16 residues. V shed 5 bases and J 6 bases; nucleotides not matched to a gene: 11. The CDR3 protein is CATSAGGRANAGELFF. In DNA form, the CDR3 reads TGTGCCACCAGTGCTGGGGGGAGGGCCAATGCCGGGGAGCTGTTTTTT.

This chain joins TRBV4-2 and TRBJ2-7; TRBD2 matches at 14 bases. Germline assignment: CDR1 LGHNA and CDR2 YNFKEQ. The trim removed 1 base at V and 5 bases at J, leaving 1 base unmatched. The CDR3 runs to 15 residues. CDR3 in amino acids: CASSQGGLAGDEQYF. Written as DNA, the CDR3 is TGTGCCAGCAGCCAAGGGGGACTAGCGGGAGACGAGCAGTACTTC.

This clonotype was found many times. The chain carries TRBV28 and TRBJ2-7; TRBD1 agrees at 9 bases. The ends lost 3 bases at V and 3 bases at J; junction bases unmatched: 6. There are 15 residues in the CDR3. Germline V lookup: CDR1 MDHEN, CDR2 SYDVKM. The CDR3 sequence is CASSFPGTGSYEQYF. The CDR3, as DNA: TGTGCCAGCAGTTTCCCCGGGACAGGGAGCTACGAGCAGTACTTC.

For this clonotype: Possible read error: a much larger clone is one base away. This sequence joins TRBV12-3 or TRBV12-4 and TRBJ2-7; D call uncertain. The CDR3 has 13 amino acids. With 3 bases removed from V and 8 bases from J, the gap between germline ends came to 14 bases. This CDR3 is CASSLYSQYKQYF. The CDR3 DNA follows: TGTGCCAGCAGTTTGTACAGTCAGTACAAGCAGTACTTC.

This clonotype was seen a handful of times. CDR3 DNA sequence: TGTGCCAGCAGCGAAAGCGGTAGCACAGATACGCAGTATTTT. Its translation: CASSESGSTDTQYF. The chain joins TRBV7-3 to TRBJ2-3, with D maybe TRBD2 (5 bases). V dropped 5 bases and J dropped 0 bases, with 9 bases sitting between them. The CDR3 is 14 residues long. CDR1 and CDR2 from the germline V gene are SGHTA and FQGTGA.